The present TCR beta chain was sequenced within a study of T cells in Graves' hyperthyroidism and ophthalmopathy. This clonotype was recorded at least ten times. Trimming took off 6 bases at V and 2 bases at J, with 10 bases between the two ends. This CDR3 has 13 residues. CDR1 is MNHEY and CDR2 is SVGEGT in the germline V gene. Amplification of TCR beta CDR3 regions was performed using RNA transcripts as template. Primed by the HTBI set, a first-round RT-PCR was run on the TCR CDR3. One entry per CDR3 protein results from TCRdb running MiXCR on the multiplex PCR reads. This repertoire shows around 520,000 distinct CDR3 sequences, around a quarter found once; its top ten account for over 9%. Orbital computed tomography, thyroid ultrasound, serum thyroxine and TRAb, and clinical symptoms together informed the diagnoses.

This sequence joins TRBV6-2 or TRBV6-3 and TRBJ1-2, with D perhaps TRBD1 (6 bases). The sample taken for sequencing was blood. The receptor's source is a woman aged 25 to 39 with Graves' ophthalmopathy. CDR3 bases: TGTGCCAGCAGAACCACAGGGAACTATGGCTACACCTTC. Its translation: CASRTTGNYGYTF.